Listed here are 27 T cell receptor beta chains from one sample, sequenced in a study of T cell responses to AZD1222 COVID-19 vaccine. Generated by immunoSEQ multiplex PCR, the TCRdb table keeps only in-frame clones and is missing some. The sample shows 65,000 to 85,000 clones, 90% of them seen only once. The input for sequencing was peripheral blood, taken on day 0 of AZD1222 vaccination. The receptors were sampled from an adult in good health.

The rearrangement joins TRBV5-1 to TRBJ1-4; D is ambiguous. CDR1 SGHRS and CDR2 YFSETQ come from the germline V gene. This CDR3 has 13 residues. V gave up 4 bases and J gave up 4 bases, with 8 bases separating them. The CDR3 region is CASSEGLNEKLFF. In DNA form, the CDR3 reads TGCGCCAGCAGCGAGGGCCTTAATGAAAAACTGTTTTTT.

The genes are TRBV11-2 and TRBJ1-3; 8 nucleotides agree with TRBD1. The CDR3 is 17 amino acids. Germline V CDR1 and CDR2: SGHAT, FQNNGV. Unmatched junction bases numbered 7, after V lost 1 base and J lost 2 bases. The DNA of the CDR3 is TGTGCCAGCAGCTTAGTTTCGTACAGGGGGACTGGAAACACCATATATTTT. This sequence encodes CASSLVSYRGTGNTIYF.

The genes are TRBV28 and TRBJ2-7; 7 bases line up with TRBD1. The CDR3 has 14 residues. Germline trimming cut 5 bases from V and 5 bases from J; bases unmatched to any gene: 9. The germline gives CDR1 MDHEN, CDR2 SYDVKM. The CDR3 here is CASSETGFLDEQYF. CDR3 bases: TGTGCCAGCAGTGAGACAGGGTTTCTGGACGAGCAGTACTTC.

This rearrangement joins TRBV19 to TRBJ2-5; possible D gene TRBD1, 5 bases. Between the trimmed V and J ends, which lost 3 bases and 5 bases, there was a span of 13 bases. CDR3 length: 14 residues. Germline V gene data show CDR1 as LNHDA and CDR2 as SQIVND (reference sequence). The CDR3 sequence: CASSISWGAETQYF. CDR3 nucleotides: TGTGCCAGTAGTATTTCTTGGGGCGCGGAGACCCAGTACTTC.

The rearrangement links TRBV5-1 to TRBJ1-1, with D perhaps TRBD1 (6 bases). From germline, CDR1 is SGHRS and CDR2 YFSETQ. V lost 0 bases and J 4 bases, leaving 13 bases between the germline ends. The CDR3 has 15 residues. CDR3 sequence: CASSLVTGKGTEAFF. As DNA, the CDR3 is TGCGCCAGCAGCTTGGTAACAGGGAAGGGCACTGAAGCTTTCTTT.

The CDR3 DNA sequence: TGCGCCAGCAGCCAAGATCAGGGGCGCGGCTCCTACGAGCAGTACTTC. Residues: CASSQDQGRGSYEQYF. The chain is built from TRBV4-3 and TRBJ2-7, with D tentatively TRBD1 (6 bases). V gave up 0 bases and J gave up 0 bases, with 12 bases separating them. The CDR3 contains 16 residues. Germline assignment: CDR1 LGHNA and CDR2 YSLEER.

The chain couples TRBV2 to TRBJ2-2, with 7 bases that match TRBD2. Losses at the gene ends were 5 bases for V and 4 bases for J; bases not matched to a gene: 7. The germline gives CDR1 SNHLY, CDR2 FYNNEI. There are 15 residues in the CDR3. The CDR3 loop is CASSSQRGSTGELFF. For the CDR3, the DNA is TGTGCCAGCAGTTCACAGCGGGGTTCCACCGGGGAGCTGTTTTTT.

The CDR3 loop is CASSQVINNEKLFF. CDR3 bases: TGTGCCAGCAGCCAAGTTATTAATAATGAAAAACTGTTTTTT. This chain uses TRBV3-1 (or the pseudogene TRBV3-2) with TRBJ1-4; D not certain. Germline V lookup: CDR1 LGHDT, CDR2 YNNKEL (reference sequence). The CDR3 is 14 residues long. V lost 1 base, J lost 4 bases, and 7 bases lay in between.

The CDR3, as DNA: TGCGCCAGCAGCTTGGAACAGAATCACTCACCCCTCCACTTT. It translates to CASSLEQNHSPLHF. This sequence joins TRBV5-1 and TRBJ1-6; D is uncertain. The CDR3 is 14 amino acids. Between the trimmed V and J ends, which lost 0 bases and 10 bases, there was a span of 11 bases. CDR1 is SGHRS and CDR2 is YFSETQ in the germline V gene.

CDR3 protein: CASSKVEDREGSYEQYF. The DNA of the CDR3 is TGTGCCAGCAGCAAAGTCGAGGACAGGGAAGGCTCCTACGAGCAGTACTTC. V usage is TRBV21-1 and J usage is TRBJ2-7; the tabulated D call, TRBD1, remains unverified against the DNA. TRBV21-1 is recorded as a pseudogene. The CDR3 is made up of 17 amino acids.

This chain uses TRBV16 with TRBJ1-3; no reliable D call. V gave up 2 bases and J gave up 4 bases, with 6 bases separating them. The CDR3 loop spans 13 amino acids. CDR1 KGHSY and CDR2 FQNENV come from the germline V gene. The CDR3 DNA follows: TGTGCCAGCAGCCAAGAGAGGGGAAACACCATATATTTT. Protein sequence: CASSQERGNTIYF.

The rearrangement links TRBV10-2 to TRBJ2-3, with a weak D call TRBD2 (5 bases). Per the germline V gene, CDR1 is WSHSY and CDR2 is SAAADI. Deletions cut 7 bases from V and 6 bases from J, with 20 bases between. CDR3 size: 15 residues. The CDR3 nucleotides read TGCGCCAGCACCGAAAGCCCCGGGGAATGGGATACGCAGTATTTT. It translates to CASTESPGEWDTQYF.

The genes are TRBV7-8 and TRBJ1-1, with D possibly matching TRBD1 (6 bases). The CDR3 runs to 13 residues. V gave up 1 base and J gave up 4 bases, with 7 bases separating them. Germline V gives CDR1 SGHVS, CDR2 FQNEAQ. DNA for the CDR3: TGTGCCAGCAGCTTAGTGACAGGCACTGAAGCTTTCTTT. It encodes CASSLVTGTEAFF.

A single count supports this clone. The V call is TRBV28, the J call TRBJ2-3, with D unresolved. The length of the CDR3 is 13 residues. Germline V lookup: CDR1 MDHEN, CDR2 SYDVKM. The germline V and J ends were trimmed by 3 bases and 0 bases, with 4 bases remaining between them. The CDR3 nucleotides read TGTGCCAGCAGTTTGGGGAGCACAGATACGCAGTATTTT. Residues: CASSLGSTDTQYF.

The rearrangement uses TRBV7-9 and TRBJ2-5; D may be TRBD1 (5 bases). Germline-derived CDR1 and CDR2 are SEHNR and FQNEAQ (reference sequence). The CDR3 covers 16 residues. Trimming removed 4 bases at V and 5 bases at J, with 20 bases between. The DNA of the CDR3 is TGTGCCAGCAGCTCCTGGGGCGGCTCGGAAATGGAGACCCAGTACTTC. It specifies CASSSWGGSEMETQYF.

The rearrangement joins TRBV11-2 to TRBJ1-1, with no clear D. CDR3 size: 14 residues. Germline assignment: CDR1 SGHAT and CDR2 FQNNGV. V gave up 3 bases and J gave up 0 bases, with 8 bases separating them. The CDR3 protein is CASSFGRLNTEAFF. CDR3 in DNA: TGTGCCAGCAGCTTTGGCAGATTGAACACTGAAGCTTTCTTT.

J is TRBJ2-7 and V is TRBV24-1; TRBD2 is a possible D gene (5 bases). Germline assignment: CDR1 KGHDR and CDR2 SFDVKD. With 3 bases removed from V and 4 bases from J, the gap between germline ends came to 12 bases. The CDR3 is made up of 14 amino acids. Here the CDR3 reads CATSDLRSGYEQYF. The CDR3 DNA reads as TGTGCCACCAGTGATCTTAGATCGGGGTACGAGCAGTACTTC.

J is TRBJ1-2 and V is TRBV28; D may be TRBD1 (6 bases). The CDR3 sequence is 16 residues long. The germline V and J ends were trimmed by 2 bases and 8 bases, with 21 bases remaining between them. CDR1 is MDHEN, CDR2 SYDVKM, per germline. The CDR3 loop reads CASSLMVPGMGGGYTF. DNA for the CDR3: TGTGCCAGCAGTTTAATGGTGCCGGGGATGGGGGGCGGCTACACCTTC.

The chain has TRBV9 and TRBJ1-2, with 9 bases lining up with TRBD1. Per the germline V gene, CDR1 is SGDLS and CDR2 is YYNGEE. The junction had 7 bases not matched to a gene; V was cut back by 0 bases and J by 7 bases. The CDR3 length is 15 residues. The CDR3 sequence: CASSVAPQGAGGYTF. CDR3 coding DNA: TGTGCCAGCAGCGTAGCCCCACAGGGGGCGGGTGGCTACACCTTC. Complete variable domain (other parts from reference TRBV9 and TRBJ1-2): DSGVTQTPKHLITATGQRVTLRCSPRSGDLSVYWYQQSLDQGLQFLIQYYNGEERAKGNILERFSAQQFPDLHSELNLSSLELGDSALYFCASSVAPQGAGGYTFGSGTRLTVV.

CDR3 in amino acids: CASSLTPGNGYTF. For the CDR3, the DNA is TGCGCCAGCAGCCTAACCCCAGGGAATGGCTACACCTTC. The chain uses TRBV5-1 and TRBJ1-2; D possibly corresponds to TRBD1 (5 bases). The V end lost 4 bases, the J end lost 6 bases, and 13 bases lay between the germline ends. This CDR3 has 13 amino acids. Germline V gene data show CDR1 as SGHRS and CDR2 as YFSETQ.

This rearrangement joins TRBV11-3 to TRBJ2-5; TRBD1 matches at 7 bases. The germline V gene encodes CDR1 SGHNT and CDR2 YENEEA. This CDR3 has 14 amino acids. The V gene end was trimmed by 5 bases and the J gene end by 5 bases; junction bases not matched to a gene: 8. The CDR3 coding sequence is TGTGCCAGCAGCCAGACAGGGAGTAGCGAGACCCAGTACTTC. This sequence encodes CASSQTGSSETQYF.

The J gene is TRBJ1-2, the V gene TRBV5-1, with 12 nucleotides matching TRBD1. The germline V gene encodes CDR1 SGHRS and CDR2 YFSETQ. This CDR3 has 15 residues. V shed 0 bases, J shed 8 bases, and the junction held 5 bases outside the gene matches. The CDR3 DNA follows: TGCGCCAGCAGCTTGGGCGGGACAGGGGGCCTGGGCTACACCTTC. It translates to CASSLGGTGGLGYTF.

This clone was counted a single time. The J gene is TRBJ2-3, the V gene TRBV11-3; either TRBD1 or TRBD2 may fit D (5 bases each). The germline V gene encodes CDR1 SGHNT and CDR2 YENEEA. Between the trimmed V and J ends, which lost 1 base and 2 bases, there was a span of 7 bases. This CDR3 has 14 residues. The CDR3 nucleotides read TGTGCCAGCAGCTTAGGGGGGAACACAGATACGCAGTATTTT. Its translation: CASSLGGNTDTQYF.

The chain employs TRBV28 and TRBJ1-1; unclear D gene. V was cut by 5 bases and J by 1 base, with 5 bases left in between. The germline V gene has CDR1 MDHEN and CDR2 SYDVKM. The CDR3 totals 12 residues. CDR3 coding DNA: TGTGCCAGCAGTCCACGGAACACTGAAGCTTTCTTT. This translates into CASSPRNTEAFF. Looking up the rest from reference TRBV28 and TRBJ1-1 gives the full variable domain: DVKVTQSSRYLVKRTGEKVFLECVQDMDHENMFWYRQDPGLGLRLIYFSYDVKMKEKGDIPEGYSVSREKKERFSLILESASTNQTSMYLCASSPRNTEAFFGQGTRLTVV.

The CDR3 coding sequence is TGTGCCAGCAGCCTCCGGACTAGCGGGGGAGGTGATACGCAGTATTTT. It encodes CASSLRTSGGGDTQYF. This chain connects TRBV3-1 (or the pseudogene TRBV3-2) to TRBJ2-3; 13 nucleotides line up with TRBD2. Germline V gives CDR1 LGHDT, CDR2 YNNKEL (reference sequence). V dropped 4 bases and J dropped 6; count of bases not matched to a gene: 7. The CDR3 runs to 16 residues.

The V call is TRBV19, the J call TRBJ1-3; D unresolved. CDR1 is LNHDA and CDR2 is SQIVND in the germline V gene (reference sequence). Trimming shortened V by 2 bases and J by 0 bases, and 11 bases separated the two germline ends. This CDR3 is built from 16 residues. CDR3 sequence: CASSINLGSSGNTIYF. CDR3 coding DNA: TGTGCCAGTAGTATAAATTTGGGATCCTCTGGAAACACCATATATTTT.

V usage is TRBV6-1 and J usage is TRBJ2-3; a weak D match, TRBD2 (6 bases). Per the germline V gene, CDR1 is MNHNS and CDR2 is SASEGT. The CDR3 is made up of 13 amino acids. V was shortened by 2 bases and J by 10 bases, with 13 bases between the two germline ends. For the CDR3, the DNA is TGTGCCAGCAGTGAATCGACTAGAGGGGCGCAGTATTTT. Amino acids: CASSESTRGAQYF.